The source of this T cell receptor (beta chain) is a study of blood T cell repertoires in COVID-19. V lost 3 bases and J 4 bases, leaving 10 bases between the germline ends. Germline CDR1 SGHAT, CDR2 FQNNGV. The CDR3 sequence is 14 residues long. Source study methods: Nucleated cell counts were estimated from reference gene primer amplification. TCRdb's copy holds only in-frame clones and misses some; the assay was immunoSEQ multiplex PCR. The DNA gave D and trimming, while V, J and clone size come from that table. The data contain just over 150,000 clones, about 93% of them singletons. The chain couples TRBV11-2 to TRBJ2-1; possibly TRBD2 for D (5 bases). This TCR was recovered from a woman in her fifties or sixties with acute or convalescent COVID-19. What was sequenced was peripheral blood. The CDR3 loop reads CASSLLADYNEQFF. The CDR3 region has the DNA TGTGCCAGCAGCTTGCTAGCAGATTACAATGAGCAGTTCTTC.